These T cell receptor beta chains were read from a single sample in a study of cytotoxic CD8 clonotypes in ibrutinib-treated CLL. Produced via immunoSEQ multiplex PCR; TCRdb's table is partial and in-frame only. The table has about 200,000 clones, about three quarters seen once. The sequenced sample was PBMCs, obtained after 12 months of ibrutinib treatment. These receptors were taken from a human donor with chronic lymphocytic leukemia. CDR3s include the opening cysteine and the closing phenylalanine or tryptophan. D genes are given only for firm matches. Size is omitted from some rows. Given values are once, few, many or a class for expanded clones.

>NA|NA|TRBJ1-5|TRBV11-2
CASSFGDRNQPQHF
TGTGCCAGCAGCTTTGGCGACCGTAATCAGCCCCAGCATTTT
>NA|NA|TRBJ1-2|TRBV6-5
CASSREMAAYGYTF
TGTGCCAGCAGTAGGGAGATGGCGGCTTATGGCTACACCTTC
>NA|few|TRBJ2-7|TRBV15
CATSRTGLSYEQYF
TGTGCCACCAGCAGAACCGGACTCTCCTACGAGCAGTACTTC
>NA|few|TRBJ1-4|TRBV13
CASSPRGSEEKLFF
TGTGCCAGCAGCCCCAGGGGATCTGAGGAAAAACTGTTTTTT
>NA|NA|TRBJ1-3|TRBV7-6
CASSLQWSSGNTIYF
TGTGCCAGCAGCTTACAATGGAGCTCTGGAAACACCATATATTTT
>TRBD1|NA|TRBJ2-2|TRBV29-1
CSVATGATGELFF
TGCAGCGTTGCTACAGGGGCCACCGGGGAGCTGTTTTTT
>NA|NA|TRBJ1-3|TRBV18
CASSPGLSGNTIYF
TGTGCCAGCTCACCAGGTCTCTCTGGAAACACCATATATTTT
>NA|NA|TRBJ2-1|TRBV5-1
CASAEGDEQFF
TGCGCCAGCGCTGAGGGGGATGAGCAGTTCTTC
>NA|NA|TRBJ1-2|TRBV4-3
CASSQVRTSNYGYTF
TGCGCCAGCAGCCAAGTACGGACGAGTAACTATGGCTACACCTTC
>TRBD1|NA|TRBJ1-2|TRBV6-5
CASSYSRQGDFGYTF
TGTGCCAGCAGTTACTCCCGACAGGGGGATTTTGGCTACACCTTC
>TRBD2|NA|TRBJ2-3|TRBV19
CASSIRTSGGAWDTQYF
TGTGCCAGTAGTATTAGGACTAGCGGGGGGGCATGGGATACGCAGTATTTT
>NA|NA|TRBJ1-1|TRBV11-2
CASSSQIMNTEAFF
TGTGCCAGCAGCTCACAGATCATGAACACTGAAGCTTTCTTT
>NA|NA|TRBJ2-1|TRBV5-1
CASSLTFTIGNEQFF
TGCGCCAGCAGCTTGACTTTTACAATCGGGAATGAGCAGTTCTTC
>NA|NA|TRBJ1-5|TRBV6-5
CASSYGGNQPQHF
TGTGCCAGCAGTTACGGTGGCAATCAGCCCCAGCATTTT
>TRBD2|NA|TRBJ2-7|TRBV2
CARGLAGAYEQYF
TGTGCCAGAGGACTAGCGGGCGCCTACGAGCAGTACTTC
>NA|NA|TRBJ2-1|TRBV5-4
CASSAGQRKYNEQFF
TGTGCCAGCAGCGCCGGACAGAGAAAGTACAATGAGCAGTTCTTC
>TRBD1|NA|TRBJ2-7|TRBV11-2
CASSFQTGGYEQYF
TGTGCCAGCAGCTTCCAGACAGGGGGGTACGAGCAGTACTTC
>NA|once|TRBJ2-3|TRBV7-7
CASSSGGSADTQYF
TGTGCTAGCAGCTCCGGTGGGAGTGCAGATACGCAGTATTTT
>NA|NA|TRBJ2-3|TRBV5-4
CASSLDRRQNTQYF
TGTGCCAGCAGCTTGGATAGAAGGCAGAATACGCAGTATTTT
>NA|NA|TRBJ2-7|TRBV18
CASSLISYEQYF
TGTGCCAGCTCACTCATCTCCTACGAGCAGTACTTC
>NA|NA|TRBJ1-2|TRBV18
CASSPLTGEGYTF
TGTGCCAGCTCACCACTCACGGGGGAGGGCTACACCTTC
>TRBD1|NA|TRBJ1-1|TRBV7-2
CASSPGQGRPNTEAFF
TGTGCCAGCAGCCCTGGACAGGGGCGACCTAACACTGAAGCTTTCTTT
>NA|NA|TRBJ2-1|TRBV4-1
CASSQDYYNEQFF
TGCGCCAGCAGCCAAGACTACTACAATGAGCAGTTCTTC
>NA|NA|TRBJ2-6|TRBV6-1
CASSGRGVTGANVLTF
TGTGCCAGCAGTGGGAGGGGAGTGACCGGGGCCAACGTCCTGACTTTC
>NA|few|TRBJ1-1|TRBV30
CAWTRDGTEAFF
TGTGCCTGGACACGGGATGGCACTGAAGCTTTCTTT
>TRBD1|NA|TRBJ1-2|TRBV30
CACSPGQDYYGYTF
TGTGCCTGTTCGCCGGGACAGGACTACTATGGCTACACCTTC
>NA|NA|TRBJ1-4|TRBV5-6
CASSTGLANEKLFF
TGTGCCAGCAGCACAGGGTTAGCTAATGAAAAACTGTTTTTT
>NA|NA|TRBJ1-2|TRBV19
CASSSSGRANYGYTF
TGTGCCAGTAGTAGTTCGGGACGAGCTAACTATGGCTACACCTTC
>NA|NA|TRBJ2-1|TRBV27
CASSALGRPQGNEQFF
TGTGCCAGCAGTGCTCTTGGGCGGCCCCAAGGAAATGAGCAGTTCTTC
>NA|NA|TRBJ1-2|TRBV6-5
CASSPSANYGYTF
TGTGCCAGCAGTCCTTCGGCTAACTATGGCTACACCTTC
>TRBD1|NA|TRBJ1-5|TRBV7-2
CASSLAPAAGGNQPQHF
TGTGCCAGCAGCTTAGCTCCCGCGGCAGGGGGGAATCAGCCCCAGCATTTT
>NA|NA|TRBJ2-3|TRBV5-4
CASSSPETDTQYF
TGTGCCAGCAGCTCACCAGAGACAGATACGCAGTATTTT
>NA|few|TRBJ1-2|TRBV2
CASNPRDGYTF
TGTGCCAGCAACCCGAGGGATGGCTACACCTTC
>TRBD1|NA|TRBJ2-7|TRBV11-2
CASSFTRTGGSEQYF
TGTGCCAGCAGCTTTACACGGACAGGCGGTAGCGAGCAGTACTTC
>NA|few|TRBJ1-4|TRBV6-1
CASSVGIREKLFF
TGTGCCAGCAGCGTGGGGATCCGTGAAAAACTGTTTTTT
>NA|NA|TRBJ2-1|TRBV27
CASRLTGTNEQFF
TGTGCCAGCAGGCTTACGGGGACAAATGAGCAGTTCTTC
>NA|many|TRBJ2-2|TRBV6-6
CASSGTSFGTGELFF
TGTGCCAGCAGCGGGACGAGCTTTGGCACCGGGGAGCTGTTTTTT
>NA|NA|TRBJ1-5|TRBV7-2
CASSSGGRSQPQHF
TGTGCCAGCAGTTCCGGGGGGCGTAGTCAGCCCCAGCATTTT
>TRBD1|few|TRBJ2-2|TRBV5-1
CASSPGTGGGTGELFF
TGCGCCAGCAGCCCTGGGACAGGGGGCGGGACCGGGGAGCTGTTTTTT
>NA|NA|TRBJ2-2|TRBV30
CAWSAIIRTGELFF
TGTGCCTGGAGTGCCATCATCCGCACCGGGGAGCTGTTTTTT
>NA|few|TRBJ2-7|TRBV6-1
CASVPGHSYEQYF
TGTGCCAGCGTTCCGGGACACTCCTACGAGCAGTACTTC
>NA|many|TRBJ1-1|TRBV6-6
CASRDSLNTEAFF
TGTGCCAGCAGAGACAGCTTGAACACTGAAGCTTTCTTT
>NA|NA|TRBJ1-4|TRBV6-1
CASSDPLGLGEKLFF
TGTGCCAGCAGTGACCCTCTGGGCCTAGGTGAAAAACTGTTTTTT
>NA|NA|TRBJ1-5|TRBV18
CASSHPNQPQHF
TGTGCCAGCTCTCATCCCAATCAGCCCCAGCATTTT
>NA|once|TRBJ1-6|TRBV30
CAWKGSANSPLHF
TGTGCCTGGAAAGGGAGTGCTAATTCACCCCTCCACTTT
>TRBD2|NA|TRBJ2-5|TRBV4-2
CASSQDSPGGSAETQYF
TGTGCCAGCAGCCAAGATTCTCCGGGAGGATCAGCAGAGACCCAGTACTTC
>TRBD2|NA|TRBJ2-1|TRBV29-1
CSALSGRDYNEQFF
TGCAGCGCCCTTAGCGGGAGGGACTACAATGAGCAGTTCTTC
>TRBD1|NA|TRBJ1-2|TRBV6-1
CASSPRQGVVYTF
TGTGCCAGCAGTCCGCGACAGGGGGTGGTGTACACCTTC
>NA|NA|TRBJ1-2|TRBV7-8
CASSLKTPLKVREGYGYTF
TGTGCCAGCAGCTTAAAAACACCGCTCAAAGTTAGGGAAGGCTATGGCTACACCTTC
>TRBD1|NA|TRBJ1-4|TRBV5-6
CASSLLPDRANEKLFF
TGTGCCAGCAGCTTGTTACCGGACAGGGCTAATGAAAAACTGTTTTTT
>NA|NA|TRBJ1-2|TRBV7-9
CASSPLGGSRYGYTF
TGTGCCAGCAGCCCACTGGGAGGAAGTCGCTATGGCTACACCTTC
>NA|NA|TRBJ1-4|TRBV18
CASSHQTTNEKLFF
TGTGCCAGCTCACACCAGACAACTAATGAAAAACTGTTTTTT
>TRBD1|NA|TRBJ1-2|TRBV30
CAASRDRPNYGYTF
TGTGCCGCCAGCCGGGACAGACCTAACTATGGCTACACCTTC